One and the same sample provided the 30 T cell receptor beta chains below, sequenced in a study of blood T cell repertoires in COVID-19. Only in-frame clones appear in the TCRdb table, and some are missing; sequencing was by immunoSEQ multiplex PCR. The table lists fewer than 300,000 clones, over 65% of them singletons. The sample was peripheral blood. These receptors all stem from an older woman with active or convalescent COVID-19.

The chain employs TRBV10-2 and TRBJ1-4; D is unresolved. Per germline, CDR1 WSHSY and CDR2 SAAADI. Trimming removed 4 bases from V and 1 base from J, with 10 bases in between. The CDR3 loop spans 15 amino acids. The CDR3 coding sequence is TGCGCCAGCAGTGTCCGTGGAGGAACTAATGAAAAACTGTTTTTT. Amino acids: CASSVRGGTNEKLFF.

This chain joins TRBV5-1 and TRBJ2-3, with D tentatively TRBD2 (5 bases). This CDR3 region has 17 residues. Per the germline V gene, CDR1 is SGHRS and CDR2 is YFSETQ. V lost 1 base and J lost 5, with 20 bases in between. The CDR3 region has the DNA TGCGCCAGCAGCTTGCCCTACTCAGGAGAGGCGGGAGATACGCAGTATTTT. It specifies CASSLPYSGEAGDTQYF.

The chain recombines TRBV4-2 with TRBJ2-3, with TRBD2 matching 9 bases. The trim removed 2 bases at V and 5 bases at J, leaving 2 bases unmatched. Germline CDR1 and CDR2: LGHNA and YNFKEQ. This CDR3 is 14 amino acids long. CDR3 bases: TGTGCCAGCAGCCAATGGACTAGCGAAGATACGCAGTATTTT. Translating gives CASSQWTSEDTQYF.

This rearrangement joins TRBV11-2 to TRBJ1-3; D gene ambiguous. The germline gives CDR1 SGHAT, CDR2 FQNNGV. The CDR3 extends over 14 amino acids. V shed 1 base and J shed 0 bases, with 4 bases lying between them. The CDR3: CASSLVLSGNTIYF. Here the CDR3 DNA reads TGTGCCAGCAGCTTAGTACTCTCTGGAAACACCATATATTTT.

This chain links TRBV7-2 with TRBJ1-1; possible D gene TRBD1, 5 bases. Germline V gene data show CDR1 as SGHTA and CDR2 as FQGNSA. V lost 3 bases and J 8 bases, leaving 16 bases between the germline ends. The CDR3 has 14 residues. The CDR3 nucleotides are TGTGCCAGCAGCTTCGGTGAGGGGAGGATAGAAGCTTTCTTT. Protein: CASSFGEGRIEAFF.

The chain has TRBV5-4 and TRBJ1-4; no firm D call. Germline CDR1 SGHNT, CDR2 YYREEE (reference sequence). The length of the CDR3 is 17 residues. The germline V and J ends were trimmed by 0 bases and 5 bases, with 17 bases remaining between them. CDR3 residues: CASSLEYGSPSNEKLFF. CDR3 bases: TGTGCCAGCAGCTTGGAGTACGGGTCCCCCTCCAATGAAAAACTGTTTTTT.

The rearrangement joins TRBV4-1 to TRBJ1-5, with TRBD1 matching 8 bases. The CDR3 is 15 residues long. From germline, CDR1 is MGHRA and CDR2 YSYEKL. Trimming removed 3 bases from V and 4 bases from J; junction bases left unmatched: 5. This CDR3 is CASSQPDRENQPQHF. The CDR3 coding sequence is TGCGCCAGCAGCCAGCCGGACAGGGAAAATCAGCCCCAGCATTTT.

This clone was seen many times. V is TRBV7-8 and J is TRBJ2-1, with 7 bases aligning to TRBD2. The CDR3 consists of 17 residues. In germline, CDR1 is SGHVS, CDR2 FQNEAQ. V trimming: 0 bases; J trimming: 4 bases; junction bases outside the gene matches: 9. For the CDR3, the DNA is TGTGCCAGCAGCTTAGCGAGGCTAGCGGTTTTTTACAATGAGCAGTTCTTC. Protein product: CASSLARLAVFYNEQFF.

The table lists this clone with a count of one. The chain is built from TRBV6-5 and TRBJ2-3, with 8 bases that match TRBD2. CDR3 length: 16 residues. Trimming removed 0 bases from V and 7 bases from J; junction bases left unmatched: 9. The V gene's germline CDR1 is MNHEY and CDR2 SVGAGI. The CDR3 reads CASSYSRLAGAYTQYF. DNA of the CDR3: TGTGCCAGCAGTTACTCGCGTCTAGCGGGTGCCTATACGCAGTATTTT.

This chain uses TRBV19 with TRBJ2-3; 12 nucleotides match TRBD2. Germline CDR1 and CDR2: LNHDA and SQIVND (reference sequence). Unmatched junction bases numbered 4, after V lost 5 bases and J lost 1 base. This CDR3 spans 16 amino acids. The CDR3 loop reads CASSASGRGGTDTQYF. The CDR3 region has the DNA TGTGCCAGTAGTGCTAGCGGGAGGGGCGGCACAGATACGCAGTATTTT. Combining the CDR3 with reference TRBV19 and TRBJ2-3 gives the whole variable domain DGGITQSPKYLFRKEGQNVTLSCEQNLNHDAMYWYRQDPGQGLRLIYYSQIVNDFQKGDIAEGYSVSREKKESFPLTVTSAQKNPTAFYLCASSASGRGGTDTQYFGPGTRLTVL.

V is TRBV5-1 and J is TRBJ2-7; the D gene is possibly TRBD1 (5 bases). CDR1 is SGHRS and CDR2 is YFSETQ in the germline V gene. Trimming shortened V by 3 bases and J by 3 bases, and 13 bases separated the two germline ends. The CDR3 is 14 residues long. The DNA of the CDR3 is TGCGCCAGCAGCTGGGGTCAGGGCAACTACGAGCAGTACTTC. Translated, it gives CASSWGQGNYEQYF.

The V and J genes are TRBV28 and TRBJ1-2; perhaps TRBD1 as D (6 bases). Trimming pared 8 bases from V and 3 bases from J, leaving 10 bases between. The germline V gene encodes CDR1 MDHEN and CDR2 SYDVKM. This CDR3 has 12 amino acids. The CDR3 spells CASSDSYYGYTF. In DNA form, the CDR3 reads TGTGCCAGCTCGGACAGCTACTATGGCTACACCTTC.

V and J are TRBV6-5 and TRBJ2-1; 12 nucleotides align to TRBD1. The V and J ends lost 6 bases and 9 bases, in that order; junction bases with no gene match: 6. Germline V gene sequence: CDR1 MNHEY, CDR2 SVGAGI. The CDR3 loop spans 14 amino acids. DNA for the CDR3: TGTGCCAGCAGGTCCGGGACAGGGGGCTTTGAGCAGTTCTTC. Translating it yields CASRSGTGGFEQFF.

This clone was observed a handful of times. The chain links TRBV6-6 to TRBJ2-3; 8 nucleotides agree with TRBD2. With 5 bases clipped from V and 1 base from J, the junction kept 11 bases outside the gene matches. CDR1 is MNHNY, CDR2 SVGAGI, per germline (reference sequence). This CDR3 region has 17 residues. The CDR3 loop reads CASSLGVGTRGTDTQYF. The CDR3 DNA reads as TGTGCCAGCAGTCTCGGCGTGGGGACTAGGGGCACAGATACGCAGTATTTT.

The CDR3 region has the DNA TGTGCCAGCAGCCTCGACAGGGGGCGGGAGCAGTACTTC. Encoded protein: CASSLDRGREQYF. V is TRBV7-3 and J is TRBJ2-7, with 10 bases aligning to TRBD1. This CDR3 is 13 amino acids long. Germline V gives CDR1 SGHTA, CDR2 FQGTGA. The V gene end was trimmed by 5 bases and the J gene end by 7 bases; junction bases not matched to a gene: 5.

The rearrangement uses TRBV11-3 and TRBJ2-1, with 7 positions matching TRBD2. The V and J ends lost 4 bases and 7 bases, in that order; junction bases with no gene match: 7. Germline V gene lookup returns CDR1 SGHNT and CDR2 YENEEA. The CDR3 length is 14 residues. The DNA of the CDR3 is TGTGCCAGCAGCTCGGAGCGGGGCCTAAATGAGCAGTTCTTC. Translation gives CASSSERGLNEQFF.

The V and J genes are TRBV2 and TRBJ1-5; possibly TRBD1 for D (5 bases). CDR1 and CDR2 from the germline V gene are SNHLY and FYNNEI. The CDR3 is 13 amino acids. Trimming left V 8 bases short and J 4 bases short, with 12 bases between. The CDR3 coding sequence is TGTGCCAGCGTTCAGGGCGGTAATCAGCCCCAGCATTTT. Translation gives CASVQGGNQPQHF.

The rearrangement uses TRBV6-6 and TRBJ1-2; D call uncertain. This CDR3 is 15 amino acids long. Between the trimmed V and J ends, which lost 2 bases and 4 bases, there was a span of 14 bases. CDR1 is MNHNY, CDR2 SVGAGI, per germline (reference sequence). The CDR3 protein is CASSYPTYRGYGYTF. Here the CDR3 DNA reads TGTGCCAGCAGTTACCCCACCTACCGGGGCTATGGCTACACCTTC.

The chain employs TRBV5-1 and TRBJ1-3; perhaps TRBD1 as D (6 bases). In germline, CDR1 is SGHRS, CDR2 YFSETQ. V shed 4 bases and J shed 2 bases, with 16 bases lying between them. The CDR3 length is 16 residues. This CDR3 reads CASSPLTGTTGNTIYF. The DNA for the CDR3 is TGCGCCAGCAGCCCACTAACCGGGACAACTGGAAACACCATATATTTT.

This clone was observed a few times. The rearrangement uses TRBV6-6 and TRBJ1-3, with D unresolved. The CDR3 is made up of 13 amino acids. From germline, CDR1 is MNHNY and CDR2 SVGAGI (reference sequence). V dropped 1 base and J dropped 4 bases, with 5 bases sitting between them. The CDR3 here is CASSYFLGNTIYF. The CDR3 coding sequence is TGTGCCAGCAGTTACTTTCTCGGAAACACCATATATTTT.

The J gene is TRBJ2-1, the V gene TRBV19, with TRBD2 matching over 7 bases. Germline CDR1 LNHDA, CDR2 SQIVND (reference sequence). J gave up 7 bases and V 8 bases, and 2 bases lay outside the gene matches. This CDR3 contains 11 residues. This CDR3 is CASRRGNEQFF. The CDR3 DNA reads TGTGCCAGTCGGCGGGGGAATGAGCAGTTCTTC.

The rearrangement links TRBV18 to TRBJ1-6; 9 bases fit TRBD1. The J segment lost 8 bases and the V segment lost 6 bases, leaving 5 bases of the junction unmatched. There are 14 residues in the CDR3. Germline values: CDR1 KGHSH, CDR2 LQKENI. The CDR3 DNA reads TGTGCCAGCTCCGTACAGGGGGCACATTCACCCCTCCACTTT. Translated, it gives CASSVQGAHSPLHF.

This clone occurred once. This sequence joins TRBV7-6 and TRBJ1-1, with D tentatively TRBD1 (5 bases). V was cut by 2 bases and J by 3 bases, with 10 bases left in between. The CDR3 is 14 amino acids. Germline V gives CDR1 SGHVS, CDR2 FNYEAQ. The CDR3 loop reads CASSLLGGDTEAFF. CDR3 DNA sequence: TGTGCCAGCAGCTTACTGGGGGGGGACACTGAAGCTTTCTTT.

The chain couples TRBV27 to TRBJ2-7, with D hard to call. The germline CDR1 and CDR2 sequences are MNHEY and SMNVEV (reference sequence). Trimming cost V 5 bases and J 2 bases, with 13 bases left between them. The CDR3 consists of 14 residues. CDR3 in amino acids: CASSPRSAAYEQYF. Written as DNA, the CDR3 is TGTGCCAGCAGTCCCCGCTCTGCAGCCTACGAGCAGTACTTC.

J is TRBJ2-7 and V is TRBV5-1; 7 bases agree with TRBD1. Germline loops: CDR1 SGHRS, CDR2 YFSETQ. The junction had 2 bases not matched to a gene; V was cut back by 4 bases and J by 4 bases. The CDR3 covers 12 residues. For the CDR3, the DNA is TGCGCCAGCAGCGTGACAGGGTACGAGCAGTACTTC. Protein product: CASSVTGYEQYF. The full variable domain, rest sourced from reference TRBV5-1 and TRBJ2-7, is KAGVTQTPRYLIKTRGQQVTLSCSPISGHRSVSWYQQTPGQGLQFLFEYFSETQRNKGNFPGRFSGRQFSNSRSEMNVSTLELGDSALYLCASSVTGYEQYFGPGTRLTVT.

The CDR3 nucleotides are TGTGCCTGGAGTGTCGGGAATCAGCCCCAGCATTTT. It specifies CAWSVGNQPQHF. The chain employs TRBV30 and TRBJ1-5, with D hard to call. CDR3 length: 12 amino acids. Germline assignment: CDR1 GTSNPN and CDR2 SVGIG (reference sequence). Trimming took 0 bases from V and 4 from J, leaving 4 bases between them.

CDR3 sequence (DNA): TGTGCCAGCAGTCCAGGGGGCCCACAGTATTTT. Its protein is CASSPGGPQYF. The chain employs TRBV6-6 and TRBJ2-3; 8 bases line up with TRBD1. The CDR3 has 11 amino acids. Unmatched junction bases numbered 4, after V lost 5 bases and J lost 12 bases. Germline loops: CDR1 MNHNY, CDR2 SVGAGI (reference sequence).

The chain recombines TRBV4-1 with TRBJ2-1; D is possibly TRBD1 (5 bases). The V end was cut by 2 bases, the J end by 4 bases, with 15 bases between. Germline V gives CDR1 MGHRA, CDR2 YSYEKL. The CDR3 covers 16 residues. For the CDR3, the DNA is TGCGCCAGCAGCCAACCAGGGATAGGAGTATACAATGAGCAGTTCTTC. Translation gives CASSQPGIGVYNEQFF.

The chain recombines TRBV12-3 or TRBV12-4 with TRBJ2-7; no clear D. V shed 3 bases and J shed 6 bases, with 12 bases lying between them. The CDR3 is made up of 13 amino acids. The CDR3 protein is CASSFLTPGEQYF. The CDR3 nucleotides read TGTGCCAGCAGTTTCCTAACCCCCGGCGAGCAGTACTTC.

This chain uses TRBV18 with TRBJ1-6; TRBD1 aligns across 7 bases. V trimming: 0 bases; J trimming: 6 bases; junction bases outside the gene matches: 8. CDR1 is KGHSH and CDR2 is LQKENI in the germline V gene. The CDR3 is 17 amino acids. The DNA for the CDR3 is TGTGCCAGCTCACCACCCTTCGGACAGGTGTTTAATTCACCCCTCCACTTT. Translation gives CASSPPFGQVFNSPLHF.